The 5 T cell receptor beta chains given below trace back to one sample, sequenced in a study of blood T cell repertoires in COVID-19. Sequencing used immunoSEQ multiplex PCR; TCRdb keeps in-frame clones, though not all of them. The table records hundreds of thousands of clones, more than 75% of them present only once. Sequencing input: PBMCs or T cells enriched from blood (not recorded which). These receptors all come from a man aged 35 to 55 in a cohort exposed to, infected with or recovered from COVID-19 (not recorded which).

J is TRBJ2-7 and V is TRBV5-1, with 8 bases aligning to TRBD2. Unmatched junction bases numbered 9, after V lost 0 bases and J lost 4 bases. Germline V gene lookup returns CDR1 SGHRS and CDR2 YFSETQ. The CDR3 covers 16 residues. In nucleotides, the CDR3 is TGCGCCAGCAGCTTGGAAGCGGGAGCATTCGCGTACGAGCAGTACTTC. Translating it yields CASSLEAGAFAYEQYF.

This chain links TRBV7-9 with TRBJ1-3; maybe TRBD1 (6 bases). Germline loops: CDR1 SEHNR, CDR2 FQNEAQ (reference sequence). Deletions cut 5 bases from V and 0 bases from J, with 17 bases between. The CDR3 length is 17 residues. The CDR3 protein is CASSPQGSRGSGNTIYF. CDR3 sequence (DNA): TGTGCCAGCAGCCCCCAGGGGTCTCGGGGCTCTGGAAACACCATATATTTT.

The chain employs TRBV3-1 (or the pseudogene TRBV3-2) and TRBJ1-1; TRBD1 matches at 12 bases. V shed 4 bases, J shed 6 bases, and the junction held 3 bases outside the gene matches. The CDR3 contains 14 residues. Germline lookup yields CDR1 LGHDT and CDR2 YNNKEL (reference sequence). This chain's CDR3 is CASSPGQGASEAFF. In DNA, the CDR3 is TGTGCCAGCAGCCCGGGACAGGGGGCGTCTGAAGCTTTCTTT.

This chain uses TRBV5-1 with TRBJ2-7; possibly TRBD1 for D (6 bases). The CDR3 has 15 residues. Germline V lookup: CDR1 SGHRS, CDR2 YFSETQ. Trimming left V 0 bases short and J 1 base short, with 11 bases between. The CDR3 region is CASSLVTGLSYEQYF. In nucleotides, the CDR3 is TGCGCCAGCAGCTTGGTGACAGGCCTTTCCTACGAGCAGTACTTC.

This sequence joins TRBV7-6 and TRBJ2-1, with 8 bases fitting TRBD2. V lost 0 bases and J lost 6; bases outside the gene matches: 7. The CDR3 spans 16 residues. Germline CDR1 reads SGHVS; CDR2 reads FNYEAQ. CDR3 nucleotides: TGTGCCAGCAGCTTAGCGAGCGGGAGTCCGTTCAATGAGCAGTTCTTC. This sequence encodes CASSLASGSPFNEQFF.